The present entry profiles one T cell receptor (beta chain) with its context. Assay: immunoSEQ multiplex PCR; the TCRdb copy retains only in-frame clones and omits some. The sample records roughly 100,000 clones, around 90% being singletons. This entry is derived from a study of T cell responses to AZD1222 COVID-19 vaccine. Study background: The study pooled second doses at about 4 or about 12 weeks.

The germline V gene has CDR1 WSHSY and CDR2 SAAADI. The CDR3 contains 13 residues. V was pared by 10 bases and J by 1 base, with 13 bases between. Source: peripheral blood, taken on day 0 of AZD1222 vaccination. The source is an adult in good health. The chain joins TRBV10-2 to TRBJ1-1; D is possibly TRBD1 (5 bases). Here the CDR3 DNA reads TGCGCCACCAATACGGGGGGGAACACTGAAGCTTTCTTT. This gives the protein CATNTGGNTEAFF.